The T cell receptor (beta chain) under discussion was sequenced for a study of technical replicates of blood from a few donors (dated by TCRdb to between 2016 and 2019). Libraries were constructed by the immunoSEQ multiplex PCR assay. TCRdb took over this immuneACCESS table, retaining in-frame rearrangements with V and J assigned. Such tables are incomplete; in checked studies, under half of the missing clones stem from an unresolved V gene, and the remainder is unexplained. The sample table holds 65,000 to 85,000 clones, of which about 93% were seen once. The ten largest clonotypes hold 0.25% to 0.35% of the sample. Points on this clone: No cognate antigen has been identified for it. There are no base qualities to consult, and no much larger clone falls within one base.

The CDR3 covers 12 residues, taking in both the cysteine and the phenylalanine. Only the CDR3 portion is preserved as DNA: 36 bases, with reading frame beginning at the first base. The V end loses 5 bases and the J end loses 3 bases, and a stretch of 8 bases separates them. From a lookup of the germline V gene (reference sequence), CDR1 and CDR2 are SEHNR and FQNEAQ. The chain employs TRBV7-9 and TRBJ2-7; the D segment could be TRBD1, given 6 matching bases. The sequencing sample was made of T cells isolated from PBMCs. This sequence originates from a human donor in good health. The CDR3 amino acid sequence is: CASSQQGYEQYF. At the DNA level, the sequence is TGTGCCAGCAGCCAACAGGGCTACGAGCAGTACTTC.